This TCR beta chain was captured by sequencing in a study of neurological immune-mediated disorders. This clonotype occurred many times. CDR1 is SGDLS, CDR2 YYNGEE, per germline. This CDR3 comprises 14 residues. V was pared by 3 bases and J by 1 base, with 3 bases of the junction left unmatched. The cDNA was synthesized by 5'RACE incorporating 10-nucleotide random UMIs. TCRdb ran MiXCR on the 5' RACE reads and lists one entry per CDR3 protein. The sample yields 50,000 or so distinct CDR3 sequences, about 3% seen once. The chain links TRBV9 to TRBJ1-1; 7 bases are shared with TRBD1. Sequenced input: PBMCs. The TCR sequence derives from a man aged 35 to 55 with multiple sclerosis. The CDR3 reads CASSEGQPNTEAFF. The CDR3 coding sequence is TGTGCCAGCAGCGAGGGACAGCCGAACACTGAAGCTTTCTTT. The full variable domain, rest sourced from reference TRBV9 and TRBJ1-1, is DSGVTQTPKHLITATGQRVTLRCSPRSGDLSVYWYQQSLDQGLQFLIQYYNGEERAKGNILERFSAQQFPDLHSELNLSSLELGDSALYFCASSEGQPNTEAFFGQGTRLTVV.